The clone carrying this TCR beta chain was counted only a few times. V gave up 3 bases and J gave up 8 bases, with 6 bases separating them. In germline, CDR1 is SGHDN, CDR2 FVKESK. The CDR3 length is 11 residues. Clones were sequenced by immunoSEQ multiplex PCR, and TCRdb holds only the in-frame ones, with some missing. This table holds approximately 28,000 clones, 81% found once. The sample is drawn from a study of blood T cell repertoires in COVID-19. Study-wide background: The United States, Italy and Spain provided the acute and convalescent COVID-19 samples. Sources were T cells, B-cell-depleted T cells, or PBMCs; the material itself was cDNA or gDNA.

This chain connects TRBV14 to TRBJ2-3; no firm D call. The source of this sequence is a woman aged 55-69 years with acute or convalescent COVID-19. Material for sequencing was peripheral blood. As DNA, the CDR3 is TGTGCCAGCAGCCAGGGCACTACGCAGTATTTT. Translated, it gives CASSQGTTQYF.